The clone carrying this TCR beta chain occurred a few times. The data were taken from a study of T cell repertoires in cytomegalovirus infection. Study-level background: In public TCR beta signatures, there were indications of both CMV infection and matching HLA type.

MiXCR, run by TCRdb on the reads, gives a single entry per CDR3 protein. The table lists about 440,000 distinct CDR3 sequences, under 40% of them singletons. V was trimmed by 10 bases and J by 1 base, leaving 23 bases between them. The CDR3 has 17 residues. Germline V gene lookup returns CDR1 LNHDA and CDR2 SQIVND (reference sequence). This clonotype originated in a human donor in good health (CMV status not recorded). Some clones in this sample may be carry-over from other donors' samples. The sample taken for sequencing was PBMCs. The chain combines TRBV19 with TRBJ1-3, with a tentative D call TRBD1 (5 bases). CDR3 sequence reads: CATYTDRGKSSGNTIYF. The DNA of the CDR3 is TGTGCCACTTACACCGACCGGGGGAAGAGTTCTGGAAACACCATATATTTT.